Listed here are 15 T cell receptor beta chains from one sample, sequenced in a study of response to subunit inactivated influenza vaccine. TCRdb used MiXCR to reprocess the RT-PCR reads, holding one entry per CDR3 protein. The repertoire consists of about 780,000 distinct CDR3 sequences, with 18% occurring once and the leading ten covering under 13%. The source material was PBMCs from blood, sampled 4 to 6 days after vaccination. Source of these receptors: a man aged 50 to 59 who received an inactivated influenza vaccine.

This clonotype came up many times. The V gene is TRBV12-3 or TRBV12-4, the J gene TRBJ1-1; no definite D call. The CDR3 covers 11 residues. Trimming removed 1 base from V and 12 bases from J, with 9 bases in between. The CDR3 loop is CASSLGGSPFF. CDR3 bases: TGTGCCAGCAGTTTAGGAGGGAGCCCTTTCTTT.

The chain combines TRBV20-1 with TRBJ2-7; maybe TRBD1 (6 bases). The germline gives CDR1 DFQATT, CDR2 SNEGSKA (reference sequence). V was clipped by 4 bases and J by 3 bases, with 13 bases between them. This CDR3 is 13 amino acids long. The CDR3 region has the DNA TGCAGTGCTACCGACAGGAGACACTACGAGCAGTACTTC. It encodes CSATDRRHYEQYF.

The table lists this clonotype with a few counts. The CDR3 region has the DNA TGCGCCAGCAGCTTGGGGGGACCCACCTCCTACAATGAGCAGTTCTTC. Amino acids: CASSLGGPTSYNEQFF. J is TRBJ2-1 and V is TRBV5-1, with D perhaps matching TRBD1 or TRBD2 (5 bases each). V gave up 0 bases and J gave up 0 bases, with 10 bases separating them. The length of the CDR3 is 16 residues. The germline V gene encodes CDR1 SGHRS and CDR2 YFSETQ.

CDR3 nucleotide sequence: TGTGCCAGCAGCTTAATCGTGTTCGCGCGGAACACAGATACGCAGTATTTT. It codes for CASSLIVFARNTDTQYF. This chain joins TRBV11-2 and TRBJ2-3; no definite D call. The CDR3 consists of 17 residues. Trimming took 2 bases from V and 2 from J, leaving 17 bases between them. Germline CDR1 reads SGHAT; CDR2 reads FQNNGV.

V is TRBV3-1 and J is TRBJ1-2; D uncertain. In germline, CDR1 is LGHDT, CDR2 YNNKEL (reference sequence). Trimming removed 1 base at V and 8 bases at J, with 8 bases between. The CDR3 is 12 amino acids. CDR3 region: CASSQVTAGYTF. The CDR3 DNA sequence: TGTGCCAGCAGCCAAGTCACCGCAGGCTACACCTTC.

CDR3 nucleotides: TGCAGTGCGCCAACTATGAACACTGAAGCTTTCTTT. It yields the protein CSAPTMNTEAFF. V and J are TRBV20-1 and TRBJ1-1; D is undetermined. Trimming left V 6 bases short and J 0 bases short, with 8 bases between. This CDR3 is 12 amino acids long. Germline V CDR1 and CDR2: DFQATT, SNEGSKA (reference sequence).

This chain joins TRBV12-3 or TRBV12-4 and TRBJ1-1; tentatively, D is TRBD1 (6 bases). CDR3 length: 13 residues. Trimming pared 6 bases from V and 7 bases from J, leaving 15 bases between. The CDR3 coding sequence is TGTGCCAGCAGGGTGAGGGGGACGAATGAAGCTTTCTTT. Translated, it gives CASRVRGTNEAFF.

The chain combines TRBV20-1 with TRBJ2-1, with 13 bases lining up with TRBD2. The J segment lost 7 bases and the V segment lost 4 bases, leaving 10 bases of the junction unmatched. CDR3 length: 16 residues. Germline-derived CDR1 and CDR2 are DFQATT and SNEGSKA (reference sequence). Here the CDR3 reads CSATGLAGVFGNEQFF. The DNA for the CDR3 is TGCAGTGCTACCGGACTAGCGGGAGTTTTCGGTAATGAGCAGTTCTTC.

In its sample, this clonotype was seen many times. CDR3 in amino acids: CSVPGPLYEQYF. The CDR3 nucleotides read TGCAGCGTTCCGGGACCCCTCTACGAGCAGTACTTC. V usage is TRBV29-1 and J usage is TRBJ2-7; D tentatively reads TRBD1 or TRBD2 (5 bases each). This CDR3 is 12 amino acids long. The V and J ends lost 5 bases and 3 bases respectively, with 11 bases between them. Germline V CDR1 and CDR2: SQVTM, ANQGSEA.

In its sample, this clonotype was seen a few times. This chain connects TRBV5-1 to TRBJ1-6; D is perhaps TRBD1 (6 bases). The CDR3 runs to 16 residues. CDR1 and CDR2 from the germline V gene are SGHRS and YFSETQ. Between the trimmed V and J ends, which lost 0 bases and 9 bases, there was a span of 16 bases. The CDR3 DNA is TGCGCCAGCAGCTTGGTACAGGTTGCCAGGGGTTCACCCCTCCACTTT. Translation: CASSLVQVARGSPLHF.

J is TRBJ2-1 and V is TRBV6-5; maybe TRBD1 (6 bases). V was pared by 3 bases and J by 9 bases, with 21 bases between. This CDR3 is built from 16 residues. Germline CDR1 reads MNHEY; CDR2 reads SVGAGI. The CDR3: CASSYIRSGAWVEQFF. The CDR3 DNA reads as TGTGCCAGCAGTTATATTCGGTCAGGGGCCTGGGTTGAGCAGTTCTTC.

This clonotype was counted between two and nine times. The rearrangement joins TRBV9 to TRBJ1-5; unclear D gene. The CDR3 has 15 amino acids. Trimming left V 2 bases short and J 0 bases short, with 9 bases between. CDR1 and CDR2 from the germline V gene are SGDLS and YYNGEE. The CDR3 region has the DNA TGTGCCAGCAGCGTGGGGAGCAATAGCAATCAGCCCCAGCATTTT. Its translation: CASSVGSNSNQPQHF.

This chain uses TRBV7-2 with TRBJ1-1; possibly TRBD1 for D (6 bases). Trimming stripped 1 base from V and 5 bases from J, with 11 bases between. This CDR3 has 14 residues. The germline V gene has CDR1 SGHTA and CDR2 FQGNSA. In DNA, the CDR3 is TGTGCCAGCAGCTTAGTAGGGGGTCGGACTGAAGCTTTCTTT. Residues: CASSLVGGRTEAFF.

Comment on this clonotype: One end of the junction is discordant with germline, which a read error may explain. This rearrangement joins TRBV7-8 to TRBJ1-2; tentatively, D is TRBD1 (5 bases). Germline CDR1 SGHVS, CDR2 FQNEAQ. The CDR3 spans 14 residues. CDR3 protein: CASSPGRTNYDYTF. The CDR3 DNA reads as TGTGCCAGCAGCCCGGGACGGACGAACTATGACTACACCTTC.

The sample holds a few counts of this clonotype. The chain employs TRBV20-1 and TRBJ2-7, with 8 bases lining up with TRBD1. The CDR3 totals 14 residues. Per germline, CDR1 DFQATT and CDR2 SNEGSKA (reference sequence). Trimming cost V 5 bases and J 6 bases; bases outside gene matches: 12. The CDR3 coding sequence is TGCAGTGCTCCCGCCGCGGACAGGGCGACCGAGCAGTACTTC. It translates to CSAPAADRATEQYF.